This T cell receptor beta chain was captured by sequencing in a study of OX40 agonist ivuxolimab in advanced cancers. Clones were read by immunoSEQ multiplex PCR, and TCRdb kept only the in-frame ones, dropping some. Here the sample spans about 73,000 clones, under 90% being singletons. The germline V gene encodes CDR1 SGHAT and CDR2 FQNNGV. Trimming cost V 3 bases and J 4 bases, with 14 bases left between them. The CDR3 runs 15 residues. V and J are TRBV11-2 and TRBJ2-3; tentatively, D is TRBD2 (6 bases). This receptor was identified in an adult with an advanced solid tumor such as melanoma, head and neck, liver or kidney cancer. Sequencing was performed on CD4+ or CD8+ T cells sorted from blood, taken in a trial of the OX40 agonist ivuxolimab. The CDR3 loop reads CASSLLGLLADTQYF. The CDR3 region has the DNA TGTGCCAGCAGCTTGTTGGGACTGCTGGCAGATACGCAGTATTTT.